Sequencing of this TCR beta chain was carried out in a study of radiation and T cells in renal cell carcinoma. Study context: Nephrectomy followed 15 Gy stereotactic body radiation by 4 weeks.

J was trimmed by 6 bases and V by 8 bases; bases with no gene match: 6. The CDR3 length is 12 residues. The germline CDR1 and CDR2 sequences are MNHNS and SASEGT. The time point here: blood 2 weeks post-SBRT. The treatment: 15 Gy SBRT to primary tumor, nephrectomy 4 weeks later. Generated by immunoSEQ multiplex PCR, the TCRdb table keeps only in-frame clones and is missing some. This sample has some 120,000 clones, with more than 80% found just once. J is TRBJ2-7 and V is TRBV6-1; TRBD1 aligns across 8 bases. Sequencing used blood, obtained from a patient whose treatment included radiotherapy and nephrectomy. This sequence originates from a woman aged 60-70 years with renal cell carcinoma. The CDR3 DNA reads TGTGCCAGCTTCCAGGGGGCTGCCGAGCAGTACTTC. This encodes CASFQGAAEQYF.